This T cell receptor (beta chain) was recorded in a study of Ad26.COV2.S vaccination and SARS-CoV-2 variants. Overall study: Once or twice, 56 days apart, Ad26.COV2.S was delivered intramuscularly.

This CDR3 contains 12 residues. Trimming took off 1 base at V and 3 bases at J, with 4 bases between the two ends. Looked up from germline, CDR1 is SEHNR and CDR2 is FQNEAQ (reference sequence). Study-wide results and limits: Substantial breadth was reported for post-vaccination spike-specific CD8+ and CD4+ T cells.

Treatment noted: 19 received Ad26.COV2.S at low or high dose, single or two shots; 5 received placebo; per-sample allocation not given. Collection of the samples took place on day 63 after the first injection of vaccine or placebo. A Boston donor was an adult aged 18-55 years. This clone turned up a few times. Its antigen is unknown. This specimen includes other DNA sequences encoding the same CDR3. Sequencing used immunoSEQ multiplex PCR; TCRdb keeps in-frame clones, though not all of them. The table lists about 410,000 clones, more than 85% of them singletons. V gene TRBV7-9 combines with J gene TRBJ2-7, with D hard to call. This TCR derives from a person between 18 and 65 years old who received the Ad26.COV2.S COVID-19 vaccine or a placebo. This specimen was peripheral blood, taken in a trial of Ad26.COV2.S vaccine versus placebo. CDR3 nucleotide sequence: TGTGCCAGCAGCTTAGACAACTACGAGCAGTACTTC. Its translation is CASSLDNYEQYF.